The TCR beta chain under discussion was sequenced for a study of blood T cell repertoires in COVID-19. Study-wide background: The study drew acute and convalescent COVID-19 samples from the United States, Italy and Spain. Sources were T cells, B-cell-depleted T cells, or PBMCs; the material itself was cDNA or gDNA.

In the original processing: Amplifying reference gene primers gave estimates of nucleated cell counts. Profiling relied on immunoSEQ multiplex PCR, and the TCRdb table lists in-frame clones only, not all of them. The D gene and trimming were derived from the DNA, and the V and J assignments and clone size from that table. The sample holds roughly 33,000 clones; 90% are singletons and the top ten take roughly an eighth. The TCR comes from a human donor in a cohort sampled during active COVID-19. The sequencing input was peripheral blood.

The CDR3 sequence is CASSIASGGSNTGELFF. CDR3 in DNA: TGTGCCAGTAGTATAGCTAGCGGTGGGTCGAACACCGGGGAGCTGTTTTTT. The V and J genes are TRBV19 and TRBJ2-2, with 7 bases aligning to TRBD2. CDR3 length equals 17 residues. The germline V gene encodes CDR1 LNHDA and CDR2 SQIVND (reference sequence). V lost 1 base to trimming and J lost 0 bases; unmatched junction nucleotides: 5. The whole variable domain, remainder taken from reference TRBV19 and TRBJ2-2, is DGGITQSPKYLFRKEGQNVTLSCEQNLNHDAMYWYRQDPGQGLRLIYYSQIVNDFQKGDIAEGYSVSREKKESFPLTVTSAQKNPTAFYLCASSIASGGSNTGELFFGEGSRLTVL.